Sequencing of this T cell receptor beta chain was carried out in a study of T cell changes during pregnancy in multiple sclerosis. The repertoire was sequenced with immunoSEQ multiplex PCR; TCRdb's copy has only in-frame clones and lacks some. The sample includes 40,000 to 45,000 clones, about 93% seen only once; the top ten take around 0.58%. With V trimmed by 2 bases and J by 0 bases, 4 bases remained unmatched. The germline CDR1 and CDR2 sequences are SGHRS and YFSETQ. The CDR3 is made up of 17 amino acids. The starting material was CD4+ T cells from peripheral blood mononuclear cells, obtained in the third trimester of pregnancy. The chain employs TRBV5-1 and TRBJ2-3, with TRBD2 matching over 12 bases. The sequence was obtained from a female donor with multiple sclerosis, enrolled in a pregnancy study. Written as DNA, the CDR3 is TGCGCCAGCAGCTTCGAGCTAGCGGGGGGGAGCACAGATACGCAGTATTTT. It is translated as CASSFELAGGSTDTQYF.